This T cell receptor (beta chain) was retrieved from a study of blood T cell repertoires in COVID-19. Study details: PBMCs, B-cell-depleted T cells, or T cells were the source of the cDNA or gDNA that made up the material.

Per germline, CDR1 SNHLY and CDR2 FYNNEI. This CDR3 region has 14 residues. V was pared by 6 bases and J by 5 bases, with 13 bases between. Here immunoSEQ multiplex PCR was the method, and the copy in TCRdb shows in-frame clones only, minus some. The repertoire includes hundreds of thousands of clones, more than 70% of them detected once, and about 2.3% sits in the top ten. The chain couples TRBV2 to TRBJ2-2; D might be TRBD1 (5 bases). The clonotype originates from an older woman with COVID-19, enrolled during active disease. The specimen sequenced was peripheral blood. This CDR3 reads CASRLDRQTGELFF. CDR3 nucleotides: TGTGCCAGCAGGCTAGACCGACAGACCGGGGAGCTGTTTTTT.